The present entry profiles one T cell receptor (beta chain) with its context. Its antigen specificity is not known. No base qualities exist here, and no much larger clone lies one base off it. The sample comes from a study of Ad26.COV2.S vaccination and SARS-CoV-2 variants (dated by TCRdb to the early 2020s). As for the study more broadly: Donors in the vaccine arm were drawn from COV1001, a phase I-IIa trial of Ad26.COV2.S in healthy adults that was multicentre, randomized, double-blind and placebo-controlled. Ad26.COV2.S was given intramuscularly at 5x10^10 or 1x10^11 viral particles, as a single shot or as two shots 56 days apart. Sequencing of the TCRbeta repertoire served to evaluate the specificity and breadth of SARS-CoV-2-reactive T cell receptors following Ad26.COV2.S vaccination. The TCR-sequenced set comprised approximately 32 samples: around 20 Ad26.COV2.S vaccine recipients, 5 placebo recipients and 8 SARS-CoV-2 convalescent individuals. Participants in the trial were split at random into five groups of five each, receiving low-dose or high-dose Ad26.COV2.S once or twice, or else placebo on both occasions. Investigators did not know the trial group allocation while performing experiments and assessing outcomes. On the study overall, not on this receptor specifically: Ad26.COV2.S recipients had higher spike-specific TCR breadth than placebo recipients (P = 0.0014). Comparable non-spike TCR breadth was observed between vaccine and placebo recipients, consistent with only spike being contained in the vaccine. After vaccination, substantial breadth of spike-specific CD8+ and CD4+ T cell responses was reported. Comparing responses between vaccine doses or regimens was not something the study was powered to do. The authors noted that total T cell responses may have been underestimated by the TCR breadth and depth analyses.

The immunoSEQ Assay was used to sequence TCRbeta CDR3 regions. After extraction, genomic DNA underwent amplification by bias-controlled multiplex PCR, followed by high-throughput sequencing. On the authors' methods: To quantify the absolute abundance of every unique TCRbeta CDR3 region, sequences were collapsed and filtered. Usable DNA was measured by amplifying reference genes present in all nucleated cells, and TCRbeta template counts were normalized to that usable DNA to estimate T cell fraction. Repertoire TCRs were annotated as SARS-CoV-2-specific when V gene, CDR3 amino acid sequence and J gene were exactly matched to a known reactive TCR set. MIRA supplied the reference SARS-CoV-2 TCR set, which was filtered for enrichment in COVID-19-positive ImmuneCODE repertoires so that public or cross-reactive TCRs were removed. Drawing on the MIRA antigens, annotated TCRs were analysed further at the level of specific ORF or position within ORF. Breadth was defined as annotated unique rearrangements over total unique productive rearrangements; depth was the summed frequency of those rearrangements. Two-sided Wilcoxon rank-sum tests were used to compare TCR breadth between groups. The table was pulled from immuneACCESS by TCRdb, which kept in-frame rearrangements only. Such tables lose some clones; where checked, under half of the loss comes from unresolved V genes, and the rest has no known cause. The V and J calls and clone size come from that table; D and trimming were worked out from the DNA. For this sample there are fewer than 400,000 clones; around nine tenths appear just once. Around 2% of the sample belongs to the ten largest clones.

What the treatment or condition label conveys for this sample: around 19 received Ad26.COV2.S at low or high dose, single or two shots; 5 received placebo; per-sample allocation not given. For vaccine and placebo recipients, repertoires were sequenced using samples collected on day 63 after the first injection. Between 29 July and 7 August 2020, Cohort 1b enrolled around 25 adults aged 18-55 years at one site in Boston, USA. As a vaccine, Ad26.COV2.S was a replication-incompetent adenovirus type 26 vector that expressed a prefusion-stabilized SARS-CoV-2 spike protein derived from the original Wuhan strain. This receptor was obtained from a person aged 18-60 years who received the Ad26.COV2.S COVID-19 vaccine or a placebo. Sequencing was performed on peripheral blood, taken in a trial of Ad26.COV2.S vaccine versus placebo.

This receptor carries the CDR3 CASSPPLAGTIEQFF. The DNA is as follows: TGTGCCAGCTCACCACCGCTAGCGGGGACGATTGAGCAGTTCTTC. The chain links TRBV18 with TRBJ2-1; 9 bases in between match TRBD2. Its CDR3 holds 15 amino acids, cysteine through phenylalanine. The retained sequence is limited to the CDR3, 45 bases, with the frame set at the first base. The germline V gene sets CDR1 to KGHSH and CDR2 to LQKENI. Relative to germline, V is missing 0 bases and J is missing 9 bases, with 6 bases of the junction outside any gene match.